This TCR beta chain was recovered during a study of Ad26.COV2.S vaccination and SARS-CoV-2 variants. Notes on the study in general: Researchers cautioned that TCR breadth and depth analyses may have underestimated total T cell responses.

Treatment meaning: some 19 received Ad26.COV2.S at low or high dose, single or two shots; about 5 received placebo; per-sample allocation not given. Each sample was drawn 63 days after the first injection (of vaccine or placebo). The method was immunoSEQ multiplex PCR; TCRdb's version includes in-frame clones alone and lacks a portion of them. The sample lists around 380,000 clones, 70% to 90% occurring once. Germline V gives CDR1 MGHRA, CDR2 YSYEKL. Trimming removed 1 base from V and 4 bases from J; junction bases left unmatched: 3. This CDR3 region has 14 residues. This clone has a single count. Its antigen is as yet unknown.

This material consisted of peripheral blood, taken in a trial of Ad26.COV2.S vaccine versus placebo. The sequence was obtained from a person between 18 and 65 years old who received the Ad26.COV2.S COVID-19 vaccine or a placebo. V usage is TRBV4-1 and J usage is TRBJ2-7; the match to TRBD1 covers 8 bases. CDR3 bases: TGCGCCAGCAGCCAAGGGACAGGGTGGTACGAGCAGTACTTC. It translates to CASSQGTGWYEQYF.